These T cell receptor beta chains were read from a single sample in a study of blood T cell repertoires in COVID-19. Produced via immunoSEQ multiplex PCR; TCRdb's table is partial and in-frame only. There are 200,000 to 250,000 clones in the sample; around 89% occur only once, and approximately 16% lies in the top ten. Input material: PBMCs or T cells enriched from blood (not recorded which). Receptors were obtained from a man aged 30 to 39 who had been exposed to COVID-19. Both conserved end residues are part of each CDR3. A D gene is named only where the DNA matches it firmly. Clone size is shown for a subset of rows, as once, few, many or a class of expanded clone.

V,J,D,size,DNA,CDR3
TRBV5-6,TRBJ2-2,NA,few,TGTGCCAGCAGCTTGACAGGGGTGGAGGGCAACACCGGGGAGCTGTTTTTT,CASSLTGVEGNTGELFF
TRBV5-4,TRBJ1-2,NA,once,TGTGCCAGCAGCTTCATTGGCGGATCGGCAGGGGATGGCTACACCTTC,CASSFIGGSAGDGYTF
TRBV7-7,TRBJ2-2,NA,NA,TGTGCCAGCAGCTCCGGGAACAACGGGGAGCTGTTTTTT,CASSSGNNGELFF
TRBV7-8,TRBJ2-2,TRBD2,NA,TGTGCCAGCAGCAGACGGAGCGGGGGGGCGAACACCGGGGAGCTGTTTTTT,CASSRRSGGANTGELFF
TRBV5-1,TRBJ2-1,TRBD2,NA,TGCGCCAGCAGCTTGGAACTAGCGGGGAATGAGCAGTTCTTC,CASSLELAGNEQFF
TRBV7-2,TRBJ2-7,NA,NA,TGTGCCAGCAGCTTATTTAGCAACGGAGCCTACGAGCAGTACTTC,CASSLFSNGAYEQYF
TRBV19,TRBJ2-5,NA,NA,TGTGCCAGTACCCCGACAAGTAACCAAGAGACCCAGTACTTC,CASTPTSNQETQYF
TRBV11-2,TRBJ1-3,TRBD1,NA,TGTGCCAGCAGCTCCGGACAGGGGGCAGATGGAAACACCATATATTTT,CASSSGQGADGNTIYF
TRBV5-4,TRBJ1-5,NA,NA,TGTGCCAGCAGCTTGGGGGGCGACAGCAATCAGCCCCAGCATTTT,CASSLGGDSNQPQHF
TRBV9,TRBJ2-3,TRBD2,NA,TGTGCCAGCAGCGTAGGAATAGCGGGGGACCTGGGGGATACGCAGTATTTT,CASSVGIAGDLGDTQYF
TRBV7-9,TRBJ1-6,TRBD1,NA,TGTGCCAGCAGCCTGGGACAGTCCCAACCCCTCCACTTT,CASSLGQSQPLHF
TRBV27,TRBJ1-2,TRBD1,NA,TGTGCCAGCAGCCCCCGGGACAGGGAAATAAATGGCTACACCTTC,CASSPRDREINGYTF
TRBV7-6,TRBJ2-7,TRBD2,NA,TGTGCCAGCAGCTTAGAGGGCGGGGGGAGCTACGAGCAGTACTTC,CASSLEGGGSYEQYF
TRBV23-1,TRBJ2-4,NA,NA,TGCGCCAGCAGTCAATCGCCCGAGGGCCTCACTGGTGTAAGAGCCAAAAACATTCAGTACTTC,CASSQSPEGLTGVRAKNIQYF
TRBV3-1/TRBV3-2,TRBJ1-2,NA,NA,TGTGCCAGCAGCCACTTCCGGGGAGGGAACGGCTACACCTTC,CASSHFRGGNGYTF
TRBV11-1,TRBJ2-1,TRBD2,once,TGTGCCAGCACCGAGGAGCGGGGGGCTTACAATGAGCAGTTCTTC,CASTEERGAYNEQFF
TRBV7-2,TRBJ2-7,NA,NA,TGTGCCAGCAGCCCAGGCCGGGAATATTACGAGCAGTACTTC,CASSPGREYYEQYF
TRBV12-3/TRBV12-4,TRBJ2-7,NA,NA,TGTGCCAGCAGGGCAGGGGGGAACCGTGAGCAGTACTTC,CASRAGGNREQYF
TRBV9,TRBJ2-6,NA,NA,TGTGCCAGCAGCGTAGATCTCTCTGGGGCCAACGTCCTGACTTTC,CASSVDLSGANVLTF
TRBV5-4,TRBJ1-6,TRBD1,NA,TGTGCCAGCAGCTTGGGGGGACAGGCGAATTCACCCCTCCACTTT,CASSLGGQANSPLHF
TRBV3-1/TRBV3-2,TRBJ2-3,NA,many,TGTGCCAGCAGCCAACAAGGGCTAAGGGGGGGGCCCGTGGGGCGGACAGATACGCAGTATTTT,CASSQQGLRGGPVGRTDTQYF
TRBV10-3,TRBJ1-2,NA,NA,TGTGCCATCAGTGAAGGGACTTGGGGCTATGGCTACACCTTC,CAISEGTWGYGYTF
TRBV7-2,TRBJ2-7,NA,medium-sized,TGTGCCAGCAGCCAGCAGGGGGGTGAGGTGGGGCAGTACTTC,CASSQQGGEVGQYF
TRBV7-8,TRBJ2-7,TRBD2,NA,TGTGCCAGCAGCTTTCCCAGGCGGGGGGACGAGCAGTACTTC,CASSFPRRGDEQYF
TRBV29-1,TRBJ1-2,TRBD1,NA,TGCAGCGTTGTTCCGGGACAGGATAACTATGGCTACACCTTC,CSVVPGQDNYGYTF
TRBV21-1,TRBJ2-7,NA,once,TGTGGGAGGGGGACAGGGAGTATCCCCTCCTACGAGCAGTACTTC,CGRGTGSIPSYEQYF
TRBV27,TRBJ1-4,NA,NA,TGTGCCAGCAGTGCCATCTTTGTTATTGGAGGGTCTGAGCTGTTTTTT,CASSAIFVIGGSELFF
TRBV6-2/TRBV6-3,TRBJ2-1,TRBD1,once,TGTGCCAGCAGTCGTACAGGGGGAAGATACAATGAGCAGTTCTTC,CASSRTGGRYNEQFF
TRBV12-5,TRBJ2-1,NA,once,TGTGCTAGTGGTTTGCTAGACTACAATGAGCAGTTCTTC,CASGLLDYNEQFF
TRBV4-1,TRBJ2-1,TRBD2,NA,TGCGCCAGCAGCCATCCTCCTCTAGCGGGGGGGAGCTCCTACAATGAGCAGTTCTTC,CASSHPPLAGGSSYNEQFF
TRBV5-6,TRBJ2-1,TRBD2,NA,TGTGCCAGCAGCTTGGTATCTAGCGGGGGATACAATGAGCAGTTCTTC,CASSLVSSGGYNEQFF
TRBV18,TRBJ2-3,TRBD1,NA,TGTGCCAGCTCACCAAACGAGAGACAGGGGACAGATACGCAGTATTTT,CASSPNERQGTDTQYF
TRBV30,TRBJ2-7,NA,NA,TGTGCCTGGAGTGGCAACCAGTACGAGCAGTACTTC,CAWSGNQYEQYF
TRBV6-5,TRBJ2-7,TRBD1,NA,TGTGCCAGCAGGCCCCTCAGGACAGGAGGCCACGAGCAGTACTTC,CASRPLRTGGHEQYF
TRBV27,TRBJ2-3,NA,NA,TGTGCCAGCAGTTTACCTGCAGATACGCAGTATTTT,CASSLPADTQYF
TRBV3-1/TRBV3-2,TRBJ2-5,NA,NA,TGTGCCAGCAGCCAAGGCCCCCTCCGGGTCGGGACCCAGTACTTC,CASSQGPLRVGTQYF
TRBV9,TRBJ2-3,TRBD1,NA,TGTGCCAGCAGGTCGGGACAGGGTTTTCGGACAGATACGCAGTATTTT,CASRSGQGFRTDTQYF
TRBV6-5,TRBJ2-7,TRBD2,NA,TGTGCCAGCACCCAACTAGCGGTGACCTCCCACGAGCAGTACTTC,CASTQLAVTSHEQYF
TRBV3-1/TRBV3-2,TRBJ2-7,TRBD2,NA,TGTGCCAGCAGCCAAGAATTTAGCGGGGGATACGAGCAGTACTTC,CASSQEFSGGYEQYF
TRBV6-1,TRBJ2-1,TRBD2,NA,TGTGCCAGCAGTGAATGGCTAGCGGAGGACAATGAGCAGTTCTTC,CASSEWLAEDNEQFF
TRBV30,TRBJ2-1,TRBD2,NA,TGTGCCTGGAGTGTACGTTGGGGCGGGGGGACAAGCAATGAGCAGTTCTTC,CAWSVRWGGGTSNEQFF
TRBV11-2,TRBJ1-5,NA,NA,TGTGCCAGCAGCTTAACAGGGTCCCCCAATCAGCCCCAGCATTTT,CASSLTGSPNQPQHF
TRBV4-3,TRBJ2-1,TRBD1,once,TGCGCCAGCAGCCAAGAATCGGGACAGGGTTGGAATGAGCAGTTCTTC,CASSQESGQGWNEQFF
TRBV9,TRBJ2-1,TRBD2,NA,TGTGCCAGCAGCGTAGGGACTAGCGGCAGTTACAATGAGCAGTTCTTC,CASSVGTSGSYNEQFF
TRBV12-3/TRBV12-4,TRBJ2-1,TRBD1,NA,TGTGCCAGCAGGGGACAGGGGGCTGATGAGCAGTTCTTC,CASRGQGADEQFF
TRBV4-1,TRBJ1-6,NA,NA,TGCGCCAGCAGCCATCCTATAAGGGGTGGGAATTCACCCCTCCACTTT,CASSHPIRGGNSPLHF
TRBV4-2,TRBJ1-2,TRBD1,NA,TGTGCCAGCAGCGACCGACAGGGAAGACGGGGCTACACCTTC,CASSDRQGRRGYTF
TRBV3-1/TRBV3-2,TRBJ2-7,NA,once,TGTGCCAGCAGCCAATCAGGGATAGTTACGTACGAGCAGTACTTC,CASSQSGIVTYEQYF
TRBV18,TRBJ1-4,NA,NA,TGTGCCAGCTCCCAAGAGGATTGGACTAATGAAAAACTGTTTTTT,CASSQEDWTNEKLFF
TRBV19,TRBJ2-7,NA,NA,TGTGCCAGTAGTAGCTCTCAGGGCTACGAGCAGTACTTC,CASSSSQGYEQYF
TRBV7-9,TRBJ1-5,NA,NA,TGTGCCAGCAGCTCCCTCGGCAATCAGCCCCAGCATTTT,CASSSLGNQPQHF
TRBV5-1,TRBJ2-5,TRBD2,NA,TGCGCCAGCAGCCTGACCTACGGGGGGGGGTCCCAAGAGACCCAGTACTTC,CASSLTYGGGSQETQYF
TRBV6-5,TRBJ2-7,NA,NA,TGTGCCAGCACCATAGGACAACACAGCCCCTCCGAGCAGTACTTC,CASTIGQHSPSEQYF
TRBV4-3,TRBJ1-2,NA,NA,TGCGCCAGCAGCCAAGATAGGGGCAGGGGTTGGTTTGGCTACACCTTC,CASSQDRGRGWFGYTF
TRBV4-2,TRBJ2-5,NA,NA,TGTGCCAGCAGCCAAGATGGGGGGACCCTGGGAGAGACCCAGTACTTC,CASSQDGGTLGETQYF
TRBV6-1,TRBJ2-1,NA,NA,TGTGCCAGCAGTGACCGGGGTAGGGTCTACAATGAGCAGTTCTTC,CASSDRGRVYNEQFF